The 27 T cell receptor beta chains reported below all come from one sample, sequenced in a study of Ad26.COV2.S vaccination and SARS-CoV-2 variants. Treatment noted: some 19 received Ad26.COV2.S at low or high dose, single or two shots; roughly five received placebo; per-sample allocation not given. The study sampled participants on day 63 after the first vaccine or placebo injection. Profiling relied on immunoSEQ multiplex PCR, and the TCRdb table lists in-frame clones only, not all of them. The sample has 410,000 or so clones, over 80% seen once. The sample consisted of peripheral blood, taken in a trial of Ad26.COV2.S vaccine versus placebo. The receptors come from a person aged 18-60 years who received the Ad26.COV2.S COVID-19 vaccine or a placebo.

The chain couples TRBV15 to TRBJ1-5; no clear D gene. This CDR3 is 12 amino acids long. CDR1 and CDR2 (germline): LNHNV, YYDKDF (reference sequence). The V end lost 0 bases, the J end lost 6 bases, and 3 bases lay between the germline ends. The CDR3: CATSRESQPQHF. The CDR3 coding sequence is TGTGCCACCAGCAGAGAGTCTCAGCCCCAGCATTTT.

J is TRBJ2-5 and V is TRBV10-3; D gene unclear. Germline CDR1 is ENHRY and CDR2 is SYGVKD. V lost 0 bases to trimming and J lost 1 base, with 6 bases between them. The CDR3 has 14 residues. CDR3 DNA: TGTGCCATCAGTGAGTCCGACCTCCAAGAGACCCAGTACTTC. It yields the protein CAISESDLQETQYF.

This clone came up once. In DNA form, the CDR3 reads TGTGCCAGCAGCATACCACTTTGGCGCATCCTTCTAGCCAAAAACATTCAGTACTTC. Translating it yields CASSIPLWRILLAKNIQYF. This chain links TRBV11-2 with TRBJ2-4, with D hard to call. Deletions cut 5 bases from V and 0 bases from J, with 23 bases between. The germline gives CDR1 SGHAT, CDR2 FQNNGV. The CDR3 spans 19 residues.

This clone was detected only once. The V and J genes are TRBV29-1 and TRBJ1-5; tentatively, D is TRBD1 (6 bases). The germline V gene encodes CDR1 SQVTM and CDR2 ANQGSEA. The CDR3 extends over 13 amino acids. The V gene lost 4 bases and the J gene lost 4 bases, with 11 bases spanning the gap. The CDR3 protein is CSVVQGSNQPQHF. In nucleotides, the CDR3 is TGCAGCGTTGTCCAGGGGAGTAATCAGCCCCAGCATTTT.

The rearrangement links TRBV7-2 to TRBJ1-1; 7 bases are shared with TRBD1. Germline CDR1 SGHTA, CDR2 FQGNSA. CDR3 length: 15 amino acids. Losses at the gene ends were 5 bases for V and 0 bases for J; bases not matched to a gene: 6. The CDR3 loop reads CASSITGQLNTEAFF. As DNA, the CDR3 is TGTGCCAGCAGCATAACGGGACAGTTGAACACTGAAGCTTTCTTT.

Regarding this clone: Other nucleotide sequences from this sample produce the same CDR3. V gene TRBV4-3 combines with J gene TRBJ2-7; D might be TRBD2 (7 bases). Trimming took 8 bases from V and 0 from J, leaving 14 bases between them. The CDR3 totals 14 residues. Germline-derived CDR1 and CDR2 are LGHNA and YSLEER. The CDR3 region has the DNA TGCGCCAGCTCGCTGGGGGGGGCCTCCTACGAGCAGTACTTC. Protein product: CASSLGGASYEQYF.

The chain combines TRBV27 with TRBJ2-1, with TRBD2 matching over 8 bases. CDR1 is MNHEY and CDR2 is SMNVEV in the germline V gene (reference sequence). CDR3 length equals 15 residues. After removal of 4 bases from V and 4 bases from J, the junction contained 6 bases not matched to a gene. CDR3 protein: CASSSRGGPYNEQFF. Here the CDR3 DNA reads TGTGCCAGCAGTTCCCGGGGGGGCCCATACAATGAGCAGTTCTTC.

V usage is TRBV4-3 and J usage is TRBJ2-7, with no clear D. CDR1 is LGHNA, CDR2 YSLEER, per germline. There are 14 residues in the CDR3. V dropped 1 base and J dropped 0 bases, with 7 bases sitting between them. The CDR3 coding sequence is TGCGCCAGCAGCCAAGCTATAAGCTCCTACGAGCAGTACTTC. Amino acid sequence: CASSQAISSYEQYF.

The rearrangement joins TRBV25-1 to TRBJ1-4; 8 bases fit TRBD1. CDR1 and CDR2 (germline): MGHDK, SYGVNS. This CDR3 region has 15 residues. Trimming removed 3 bases from V and 7 bases from J; junction bases left unmatched: 7. Here the CDR3 reads CASSDSAGGIEKLFF. In DNA form, the CDR3 reads TGTGCCAGCAGTGATTCCGCAGGGGGCATTGAAAAACTGTTTTTT.

The chain has TRBV7-9 and TRBJ2-7, with D unclear. V was clipped by 2 bases and J by 3 bases, with 5 bases between them. The CDR3 extends over 12 amino acids. In germline, CDR1 is SEHNR, CDR2 FQNEAQ (reference sequence). The CDR3 DNA reads TGTGCCAGCAGCTTAATCGGCTACGAGCAGTACTTC. Translation gives CASSLIGYEQYF.

The J gene is TRBJ2-7, the V gene TRBV2; D remains ambiguous. Trimming stripped 5 bases from V and 1 base from J, with 9 bases between. The CDR3 consists of 13 residues. Germline V gene lookup returns CDR1 SNHLY and CDR2 FYNNEI. The CDR3 region is CASSQGLSYEQYF. The CDR3 DNA sequence: TGTGCCAGCAGTCAAGGGTTGTCCTACGAGCAGTACTTC.

Note on this clone: The identical CDR3 is also encoded by other nucleotide sequences in the sample. This sequence joins TRBV18 and TRBJ1-6; unclear D gene. CDR1 KGHSH and CDR2 LQKENI come from the germline V gene. V was shortened by 3 bases and J by 5 bases, with 5 bases between the two germline ends. The CDR3 covers 13 residues. The CDR3 nucleotides read TGTGCCAGCTCACCGACCGATAATTCACCCCTCCACTTT. Translation gives CASSPTDNSPLHF. Full variable domain (outside the CDR3, taken from reference TRBV18 and TRBJ1-6): NAGVMQNPRHLVRRRGQEARLRCSPMKGHSHVYWYRQLPEEGLKFMVYLQKENIIDESGMPKERFSAEFPKEGPSILRIQQVVRGDSAAYFCASSPTDNSPLHFGNGTRLTVT.

The chain joins TRBV11-2 to TRBJ1-2; D is unresolved. Germline V gives CDR1 SGHAT, CDR2 FQNNGV. V lost 4 bases and J lost 0, with 12 bases in between. CDR3 length: 15 amino acids. In nucleotides, the CDR3 is TGTGCCAGCAGCTCTTCATTCAAACCTAACTATGGCTACACCTTC. Translated: CASSSSFKPNYGYTF.

The genes are TRBV5-4 and TRBJ1-2; no reliable D call. Trimming stripped 0 bases from V and 0 bases from J, with 12 bases between. The CDR3 sequence is 16 residues long. CDR1 is SGHNT and CDR2 is YYREEE in the germline V gene (reference sequence). The CDR3 here is CASSLAGGSSNYGYTF. Here the CDR3 DNA reads TGTGCCAGCAGCTTGGCCGGCGGATCCTCTAACTATGGCTACACCTTC.

This chain links TRBV19 with TRBJ2-7; TRBD2 is a possible D gene (5 bases). The germline CDR1 and CDR2 sequences are LNHDA and SQIVND (reference sequence). V lost 4 bases, J lost 2 bases, and 18 bases lay in between. CDR3 length equals 16 residues. The CDR3 is CASSTFPGVSPYEQYF. CDR3 sequence (DNA): TGTGCCAGTAGTACGTTCCCCGGGGTATCACCCTACGAGCAGTACTTC.

The chain links TRBV2 to TRBJ2-2; 9 nucleotides align to TRBD2. The V gene end was trimmed by 5 bases and the J gene end by 6 bases; junction bases not matched to a gene: 7. CDR1 is SNHLY, CDR2 FYNNEI, per germline. The CDR3 is made up of 15 amino acids. The CDR3 DNA reads TGTGCCAGCAGTCCTCGGACTAGCGTCGCCGGGGAGCTGTTTTTT. It specifies CASSPRTSVAGELFF.

The chain employs TRBV5-1 and TRBJ2-3, with TRBD2 matching over 9 bases. The CDR3 covers 14 residues. Germline-derived CDR1 and CDR2 are SGHRS and YFSETQ. V dropped 6 bases and J dropped 4; count of bases not matched to a gene: 6. CDR3 in amino acids: CASNAGGPSDTQYF. CDR3 DNA: TGCGCCAGCAATGCGGGGGGGCCCTCAGATACGCAGTATTTT.

V usage is TRBV4-3 and J usage is TRBJ2-4, with 10 positions matching TRBD2. The CDR3 totals 16 residues. The V segment lost 4 bases and the J segment 0 bases; nucleotides outside the gene matches: 3. The germline V gene encodes CDR1 LGHNA and CDR2 YSLEER. In DNA, the CDR3 is TGCGCCAGCAGCCCTTCTAGCGGGGGAGCCAAAAACATTCAGTACTTC. It is translated as CASSPSSGGAKNIQYF.

V and J are TRBV15 and TRBJ1-1; 12 nucleotides align to TRBD1. This CDR3 is built from 15 residues. Germline V lookup: CDR1 LNHNV, CDR2 YYDKDF (reference sequence). J lost 11 bases, V lost 1 base, and 8 bases had no gene match. In DNA form, the CDR3 reads TGTGCCACCAGCAGAGGGGGGACAGGGGGCGTCGGGGCTTTCTTT. It codes for CATSRGGTGGVGAFF.

This chain connects TRBV7-2 to TRBJ2-1; tentatively, D is TRBD2 (6 bases). V was trimmed by 4 bases and J by 8 bases, leaving 6 bases between them. The germline CDR1 and CDR2 sequences are SGHTA and FQGNSA. The CDR3 length is 11 residues. CDR3 bases: TGTGCCAGCAGCTGGGGGGATGAGCAGTTCTTC. Protein product: CASSWGDEQFF. Full variable domain (missing parts from reference TRBV7-2 and TRBJ2-1): GAGVSQSPSNKVTEKGKDVELRCDPISGHTALYWYRQSLGQGLEFLIYFQGNSAPDKSGLPSDRFSAERTGGSVSTLTIQRTQQEDSAVYLCASSWGDEQFFGPGTRLTVL.

The CDR3 region has the DNA TGTGCCAGCAGCCGACAGGGGGAAGCTGAAGCTTTCTTT. Encoded protein: CASSRQGEAEAFF. The rearrangement joins TRBV7-9 to TRBJ1-1, with 9 bases aligning to TRBD1. The germline CDR1 and CDR2 sequences are SEHNR and FQNEAQ (reference sequence). After removal of 5 bases from V and 6 bases from J, the junction contained 4 bases not matched to a gene. This CDR3 region has 13 residues.

This chain connects TRBV6-2 or TRBV6-3 to TRBJ1-1; no reliable D call. V lost 5 bases, J lost 0 bases, and 22 bases lay in between. The CDR3 extends over 18 amino acids. Germline V gives CDR1 MNHEY, CDR2 SVGEGT. This chain's CDR3 is CASSHPPTYARLNTEAFF. The CDR3 nucleotides are TGTGCCAGCAGTCACCCCCCGACTTATGCCCGATTGAACACTGAAGCTTTCTTT.

This clone was seen just once. This chain uses TRBV9 with TRBJ2-1, with unresolved D. CDR1 is SGDLS and CDR2 is YYNGEE in the germline V gene. The CDR3 loop spans 15 amino acids. Trimming shortened V by 1 base and J by 5 bases, and 13 bases separated the two germline ends. The CDR3 loop is CASSVYRTQHNEQFF. CDR3 nucleotide sequence: TGTGCCAGCAGCGTATACCGTACTCAACACAATGAGCAGTTCTTC. Using reference TRBV9 and TRBJ2-1 for the parts outside the CDR3, the full variable domain is DSGVTQTPKHLITATGQRVTLRCSPRSGDLSVYWYQQSLDQGLQFLIQYYNGEERAKGNILERFSAQQFPDLHSELNLSSLELGDSALYFCASSVYRTQHNEQFFGPGTRLTVL.

The chain's CDR3 is CASSKDRGQGGDIQYF. DNA for the CDR3: TGTGCCAGTAGTAAGGACAGGGGGCAAGGTGGGGACATTCAGTACTTC. The chain carries TRBV19 and TRBJ2-4, with 11 bases that match TRBD1. After removal of 4 bases from V and 8 bases from J, the junction contained 10 bases not matched to a gene. Per the germline V gene, CDR1 is LNHDA and CDR2 is SQIVND (reference sequence). The CDR3 sequence is 16 residues long.

This clone was counted only a few times. This chain connects TRBV9 to TRBJ1-1; D gene unclear. Germline loops: CDR1 SGDLS, CDR2 YYNGEE. The CDR3 extends over 14 amino acids. With 4 bases removed from V and 3 bases from J, the gap between germline ends came to 13 bases. The CDR3 DNA reads TGTGCCAGCAGCACCCAGACATCCCACACTGAAGCTTTCTTT. Residues: CASSTQTSHTEAFF.

The chain employs TRBV6-5 and TRBJ2-4; possibly TRBD1 or TRBD2 for D (6 bases each). V was shortened by 5 bases and J by 0 bases, with 11 bases between the two germline ends. Germline CDR1 and CDR2: MNHEY and SVGAGI. CDR3 length equals 15 residues. Written as DNA, the CDR3 is TGTGCCAGCAGTCCCGGAGGGGGAGCCAAAAACATTCAGTACTTC. Its protein is CASSPGGGAKNIQYF.

The chain recombines TRBV7-9 with TRBJ1-4; TRBD1 matches at 7 bases. V dropped 1 base and J dropped 0; count of bases not matched to a gene: 2. Germline-derived CDR1 and CDR2 are SEHNR and FQNEAQ (reference sequence). CDR3 length: 16 amino acids. The CDR3 loop is CASSLGQGTTNEKLFF. The CDR3 DNA reads TGTGCCAGCAGCTTAGGACAGGGTACAACTAATGAAAAACTGTTTTTT.